This T cell receptor beta chain was documented in a study of somatic mutations in T cells in chronic GVHD (dated by TCRdb to about 2020). This clone has just one count. Its target antigen remains unknown. No base quality values were provided; no much bigger clone lies one nucleotide off. Genomic DNA was isolated and then used for TCRbeta deep sequencing. The immunoSEQ assay, provided as a commercial service, was used for both TCRbeta CDR3 sequencing and the initial data processing. The authors' pipeline ran thus. IMGT was used to annotate V, D, J genes, while reads were demultiplexed, adapter and primer sequences were stripped out, and similar clones were merged through frequency-ratio clustering. Imported from immuneACCESS, the table was reduced by TCRdb to in-frame sequences with V and J called. These copies leave out some clones; in studies compared against another copy, an unresolved V gene accounts for under half, and the cause of the remainder is not known. That table is the source of V, J and clone size, and D and trimming were worked out from the DNA. The sample table records around 13,000 clones; 78% of these occur just once. In total, the top ten clones hold 32% of the sample.

For sorting, cells were stained with anti-CD3, anti-CD4, anti-CD8 and a Vbeta20 antibody from the IOTest Beta Mark kit and sorted on a FACSAria III to a purity above 97%. Peripheral blood was drawn into sodium heparin tubes, and mononuclear cells were separated by Ficoll-Paque PLUS density gradient centrifugation. CD4+ Vbeta20+, CD4+ Vbeta20-, and CD8+ T cell fractions were FACS-sorted before TCRbeta deep sequencing. Deletion took 5 bases off V and 1 base off J, with a span of 12 bases between the germline ends. The CDR3 covers 14 residues, taking in both the cysteine and the phenylalanine. The sequence is cut down to CDR3 DNA, 42 bases in frame from base 1. The germline V gene (reference sequence) gives CDR1 as MNHEY and CDR2 as SMNVEV.

The receptor chain draws on TRBV27 and TRBJ2-7, with the D segment identity uncertain. Sequences were obtained from Vbeta20-negative CD4+ T cells from blood. The meaning of the sample's cell subset or site label: CD4+ T cells sorted as TCR Vbeta20 negative by flow cytometry. This clonotype was obtained from a male patient in his fifties or sixties with chronic graft-versus-host disease. Once a transplant has taken place, some T cells may be donor derived. The CDR3 reads as follows: CASSITFLSYEQYF. The nucleotide sequence reads TGTGCCAGCAGTATTACATTCCTTTCCTACGAGCAGTACTTC.